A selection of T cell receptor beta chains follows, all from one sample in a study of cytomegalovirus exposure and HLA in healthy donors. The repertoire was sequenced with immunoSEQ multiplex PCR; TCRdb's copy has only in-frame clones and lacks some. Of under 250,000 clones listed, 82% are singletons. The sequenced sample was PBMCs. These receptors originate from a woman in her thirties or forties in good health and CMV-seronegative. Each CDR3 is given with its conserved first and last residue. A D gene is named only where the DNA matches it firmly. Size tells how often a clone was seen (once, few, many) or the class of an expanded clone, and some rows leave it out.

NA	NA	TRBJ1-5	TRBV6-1	CASNPENSPQHF	TGTGCCAGCAATCCGGAGAATTCGCCCCAGCATTTT
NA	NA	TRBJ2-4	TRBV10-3	CASQADPLVAKNIQYF	TGTGCCTCCCAGGCAGACCCTTTAGTAGCCAAAAACATTCAGTACTTC
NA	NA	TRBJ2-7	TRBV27	CASSTSIINSYEQYF	TGTGCCAGCAGCACTTCTATAATTAACTCCTACGAGCAGTACTTC
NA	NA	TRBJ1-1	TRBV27	CASSPQNADTEAFF	TGTGCCAGCAGCCCCCAAAATGCGGACACTGAAGCTTTCTTT
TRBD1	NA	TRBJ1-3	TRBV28	CATLRTGASGNTIYF	TGTGCCACCCTCCGAACAGGGGCGTCTGGAAACACCATATATTTT
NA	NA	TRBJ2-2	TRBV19	CASSVDRSNTGELFF	TGTGCCAGTAGTGTCGACAGGTCGAACACCGGGGAGCTGTTTTTT
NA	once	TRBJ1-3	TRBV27	CASKRGGSGNTIYF	TGTGCCAGCAAAAGAGGTGGCTCTGGAAACACCATATATTTT
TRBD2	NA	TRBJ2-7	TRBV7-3	CASSRTSGSLYF	TGTGCCAGCAGCCGGACTAGCGGGAGCCTGTACTTC
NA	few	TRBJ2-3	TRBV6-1	CASSDGFGSSTDTQYF	TGTGCCAGCAGTGACGGGTTCGGATCTAGCACAGATACGCAGTATTTT
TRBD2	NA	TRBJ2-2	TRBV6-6	CASSYPGGGTGELFF	TGTGCCAGCAGTTACCCGGGAGGGGGCACCGGGGAGCTGTTTTTT
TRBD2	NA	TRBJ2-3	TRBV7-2	CASSGGGSGRDTQYF	TGTGCCAGCAGCGGCGGGGGTAGCGGTCGGGATACGCAGTATTTT
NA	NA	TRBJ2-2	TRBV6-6	CASSFYHTGELFF	TGTGCCAGCAGTTTTTATCACACCGGGGAGCTGTTTTTT
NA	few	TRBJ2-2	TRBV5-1	CASRDTDTGELFF	TGCGCCAGCCGGGACACAGACACCGGGGAGCTGTTTTTT
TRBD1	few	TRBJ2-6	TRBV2	CASSEVGRGRSGGANVLTF	TGTGCCAGCAGTGAAGTAGGCAGGGGGCGCTCAGGTGGGGCCAACGTCCTGACTTTC
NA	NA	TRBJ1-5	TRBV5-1	CASSPREGGSPQHF	TGCGCCAGCAGCCCGAGGGAGGGGGGGAGTCCCCAGCATTTT
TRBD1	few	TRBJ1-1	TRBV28	CASRIPGGIPEAFF	TGTGCCAGCAGAATTCCAGGGGGGATACCCGAAGCTTTCTTT
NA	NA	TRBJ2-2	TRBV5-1	CASMGGANTGELFF	TGCGCCAGCATGGGGGGGGCCAACACCGGGGAGCTGTTTTTT
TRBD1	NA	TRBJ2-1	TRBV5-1	CASSLGQGPGNEQFF	TGCGCCAGCAGCCTGGGACAGGGCCCGGGCAATGAGCAGTTCTTC
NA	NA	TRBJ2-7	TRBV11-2	CASSPSDADEQYF	TGTGCCAGCAGCCCTTCCGATGCGGACGAGCAGTACTTC
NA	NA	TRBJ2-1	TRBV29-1	CSVEGGVNEQFF	TGCAGCGTTGAAGGGGGCGTCAATGAGCAGTTCTTC
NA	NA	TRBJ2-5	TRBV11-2	CASSPLGGKETQYF	TGTGCCAGCAGCCCCTTGGGCGGGAAGGAGACCCAGTACTTC
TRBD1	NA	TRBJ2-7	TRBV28	CASRRQGRRYF	TGTGCCAGCAGGCGACAGGGGCGGCGGTACTTC
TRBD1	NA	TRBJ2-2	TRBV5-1	CASSTRQGNTGELFF	TGCGCCAGCAGCACCAGACAGGGGAACACCGGGGAGCTGTTTTTT
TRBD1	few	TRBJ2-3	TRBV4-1	CASSQGQGNTDTQYF	TGCGCCAGCAGCCAAGGACAGGGTAACACAGATACGCAGTATTTT
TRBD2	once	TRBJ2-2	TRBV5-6	CASSWGDLAGDPGELFF	TGTGCCAGCAGCTGGGGGGACCTAGCGGGAGATCCCGGGGAGCTGTTTTTT
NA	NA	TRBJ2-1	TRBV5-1	CASSFYRVGVRDAGFYNEQFF	TGCGCCAGCAGCTTCTACAGGGTTGGGGTCCGGGACGCCGGCTTCTACAATGAGCAGTTCTTC
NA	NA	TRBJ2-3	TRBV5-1	CASSLVTGGGTDTQYF	TGCGCCAGCAGCTTGGTCACAGGGGGGGGCACAGATACGCAGTATTTT
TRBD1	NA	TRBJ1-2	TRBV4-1	CASSQERGQRSYGYTF	TGCGCCAGCAGCCAAGAGAGGGGACAGCGAAGCTATGGCTACACCTTC
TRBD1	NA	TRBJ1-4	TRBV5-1	CASSLGQGLATNEKLFF	TGCGCCAGCAGCTTAGGACAGGGCTTGGCAACTAATGAAAAACTGTTTTTT
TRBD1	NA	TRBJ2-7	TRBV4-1	CASSHRTGAYEQYF	TGCGCCAGCAGCCACCGGACAGGGGCCTACGAGCAGTACTTC
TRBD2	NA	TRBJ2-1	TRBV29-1	CSVVGGRAVEQFF	TGCAGCGTTGTTGGCGGGAGGGCCGTTGAGCAGTTCTTC
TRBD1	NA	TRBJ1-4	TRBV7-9	CASRPTGTNEKLFF	TGTGCCAGCAGGCCGACAGGGACTAATGAAAAACTGTTTTTT
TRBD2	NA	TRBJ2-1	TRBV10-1	CASSDPGTSENKYNEQFF	TGCGCCAGCAGTGACCCCGGGACTAGCGAAAACAAATACAATGAGCAGTTCTTC
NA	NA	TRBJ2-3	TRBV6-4	CASSGFSGGNTDTQYF	TGTGCCAGCAGTGGGTTTAGCGGAGGAAACACAGATACGCAGTATTTT
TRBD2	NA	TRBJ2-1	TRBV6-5	CASRPGLAGMMQFF	TGTGCCAGCAGGCCAGGACTAGCGGGAATGATGCAGTTCTTC
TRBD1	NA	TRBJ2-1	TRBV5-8	CASSSIPDRGYNEQFF	TGTGCCAGCAGTTCAATTCCGGACAGGGGTTACAATGAGCAGTTCTTC